The 15 T cell receptor beta chains below come from one sample, sequenced in a study of beta chain features in type 1 diabetes. Sequenced material consisted of expressed TCRB transcripts (all of the isolated RNA was reverse transcribed). This table comes from immunoSEQ multiplex PCR, and its TCRdb copy is limited to in-frame clones, with some not included. This table holds about 710,000 clones, around 15% found once. The antigens for these receptors are not known. The study's findings and limits: Shortening of TCRB CDR3s, moderate but significant, appeared in all four CD4+ subsets of Type 1 diabetes patients.

The sequencing input was naive CD4+ T cells from blood. These receptors all stem from a man aged 18 to 30 with type 1 diabetes.

In its sample, this clone was seen a few times. The rearrangement joins TRBV5-1 to TRBJ2-1; D might be TRBD1 or TRBD2, each matching 5 bases. Looked up from germline, CDR1 is SGHRS and CDR2 is YFSETQ. V was shortened by 5 bases and J by 6 bases, with 12 bases between the two germline ends. There are 13 residues in the CDR3. DNA for the CDR3: TGCGCCAGCAGGTTCCGGGACGGCAATGAGCAGTTCTTC. Translating it yields CASRFRDGNEQFF.

The table lists this clone with a few counts. The chain carries TRBV6-4 and TRBJ2-1; 14 bases align to TRBD2. This CDR3 is 16 amino acids long. CDR1 MRHNA and CDR2 SNTAGT come from the germline V gene. J lost 9 bases, V lost 5 bases, and 9 bases had no gene match. This chain's CDR3 is CASSPGETSGRVEQFF. The CDR3, as DNA: TGTGCCAGCAGTCCCGGAGAGACTAGCGGGAGGGTTGAGCAGTTCTTC.

This clone was detected a few times. This rearrangement joins TRBV5-1 to TRBJ2-4; 8 bases line up with TRBD1. Germline V gives CDR1 SGHRS, CDR2 YFSETQ. The CDR3 loop spans 16 amino acids. V lost 4 bases, J lost 1 base, and 7 bases stayed unmatched. The CDR3 region is CASSPRTGNAKNIQYF. For the CDR3, the DNA is TGCGCCAGCAGCCCACGGACAGGGAACGCCAAAAACATTCAGTACTTC.

The table lists this clone with a few counts. This chain joins TRBV30 and TRBJ2-3; 8 bases match TRBD2. The germline gives CDR1 GTSNPN, CDR2 SVGIG (reference sequence). With V trimmed by 5 bases and J by 6 bases, 13 bases remained unmatched. The CDR3 covers 15 residues. CDR3 sequence: CAWSLGAGEPDTQYF. CDR3 nucleotides: TGTGCCTGGTCTTTAGGAGCGGGGGAGCCTGATACGCAGTATTTT.

The sample holds a few counts of this clone. The V call is TRBV25-1, the J call TRBJ2-5; weak D call: TRBD2 (6 bases). The V and J ends lost 0 bases and 5 bases respectively, with 13 bases between them. This CDR3 region has 15 residues. CDR1 is MGHDK and CDR2 is SYGVNS in the germline V gene. The CDR3 loop is CASSEYYTGGETQYF. CDR3 sequence (DNA): TGTGCCAGCAGTGAATACTACACTGGGGGGGAGACCCAGTACTTC. The variable domain in full, completed from reference TRBV25-1 and TRBJ2-5, reads EADIYQTPRYLVIGTGKKITLECSQTMGHDKMYWYQQDPGMELHLIHYSYGVNSTEKGDLSSESTVSRIRTEHFPLTLESARPSHTSQYLCASSEYYTGGETQYFGPGTRLLVL.

This clone was counted between two and nine times. V gene TRBV29-1 combines with J gene TRBJ1-1, with D possibly being TRBD1 (5 bases). The CDR3 is 14 residues long. Germline V CDR1 and CDR2: SQVTM, ANQGSEA. Trimming took off 6 bases at V and 0 bases at J, with 14 bases between the two ends. This chain's CDR3 is CSVHRSIMNTEAFF. For the CDR3, the DNA is TGCAGCGTCCACAGGAGTATAATGAACACTGAAGCTTTCTTT.

Only a few counts were recorded for this clone. The rearrangement joins TRBV28 to TRBJ2-7, with no clear D. The CDR3 runs to 11 residues. The ends were cut back, 6 bases at V and 9 bases at J, with 12 bases in the middle. Looked up from germline, CDR1 is MDHEN and CDR2 is SYDVKM. The CDR3 is CASSHKVGQYF. DNA of the CDR3: TGTGCCAGCAGCCACAAAGTGGGGCAGTACTTC.

This chain uses TRBV7-2 with TRBJ1-1; a weak D match, TRBD1 (5 bases). CDR1 is SGHTA, CDR2 FQGNSA, per germline. Trimming shortened V by 4 bases and J by 4 bases, and 19 bases separated the two germline ends. CDR3 length: 16 residues. The CDR3 region has the DNA TGTGCCAGCAGCTCCCGACGTATTGGGGCGACCACTGAAGCTTTCTTT. This translates into CASSSRRIGATTEAFF.

This clone was detected only a few times. The chain employs TRBV4-1 and TRBJ2-2, with D perhaps given as TRBD1 or TRBD2 (5 bases each). V shed 1 base and J shed 8 bases, with 11 bases lying between them. The CDR3 has 14 amino acids. Germline V CDR1 and CDR2: MGHRA, YSYEKL. As DNA, the CDR3 is TGCGCCAGCAGCCAAGTCCCGGGACGTGGGGAGCTGTTTTTT. It yields the protein CASSQVPGRGELFF.

Only a few counts were recorded for this clone. The rearrangement links TRBV19 to TRBJ1-1, with D perhaps matching TRBD1 (5 bases). Looked up from germline, CDR1 is LNHDA and CDR2 is SQIVND (reference sequence). V lost 9 bases to trimming and J lost 1 base, with 12 bases between them. The CDR3 contains 13 residues. CDR3 region: CASGRRENTEAFF. CDR3 nucleotide sequence: TGTGCCAGCGGACGCAGGGAGAACACTGAAGCTTTCTTT.

The V gene is TRBV7-2, the J gene TRBJ1-4; TRBD1 aligns across 7 bases. The CDR3 consists of 14 residues. The V gene end was trimmed by 5 bases and the J gene end by 3 bases; junction bases not matched to a gene: 3. The V gene's germline CDR1 is SGHTA and CDR2 FQGNSA. This CDR3 reads CASSAGGANEKLFF. CDR3 bases: TGTGCCAGCAGCGCAGGGGGGGCTAATGAAAAACTGTTTTTT. Filled out from reference TRBV7-2 and TRBJ1-4, the complete variable domain reads GAGVSQSPSNKVTEKGKDVELRCDPISGHTALYWYRQSLGQGLEFLIYFQGNSAPDKSGLPSDRFSAERTGGSVSTLTIQRTQQEDSAVYLCASSAGGANEKLFFGSGTQLSVL.

The V and J genes are TRBV6-5 and TRBJ1-4; perhaps TRBD1 as D (6 bases). Per germline, CDR1 MNHEY and CDR2 SVGAGI. Trimming left V 4 bases short and J 8 bases short, with 14 bases between. The CDR3 totals 14 residues. In DNA, the CDR3 is TGTGCCAGCAGTTGGGGACAAACAAAAGAAAAACTGTTTTTT. It translates to CASSWGQTKEKLFF.

The V gene is TRBV18, the J gene TRBJ2-7, with 10 bases that match TRBD2. CDR1 is KGHSH, CDR2 LQKENI, per germline. With V trimmed by 5 bases and J by 1 base, 8 bases remained unmatched. There are 16 residues in the CDR3. CDR3 loop: CASSTPTSGSSYEQYF. The CDR3 DNA is TGTGCCAGCTCAACCCCGACTAGCGGGTCTTCCTACGAGCAGTACTTC.

This clone was counted between two and nine times. The chain carries TRBV27 and TRBJ1-5; tentatively, D is TRBD1 (6 bases). The CDR3 spans 12 residues. V gave up 5 bases and J gave up 11 bases, with 13 bases separating them. Germline CDR1 and CDR2: MNHEY and SMNVEV (reference sequence). The CDR3 DNA reads TGTGCCAGCAGTCATACAGGGAGGTCCCAGCATTTT. It yields the protein CASSHTGRSQHF.

The chain employs TRBV18 and TRBJ1-2, with D uncertain. CDR1 is KGHSH and CDR2 is LQKENI in the germline V gene. V shed 6 bases and J shed 2 bases, with 13 bases lying between them. CDR3 size: 14 residues. This CDR3 reads CASSPGGQNYGYTF. The CDR3 bases are TGTGCCAGCTCGCCAGGCGGCCAGAACTATGGCTACACCTTC.